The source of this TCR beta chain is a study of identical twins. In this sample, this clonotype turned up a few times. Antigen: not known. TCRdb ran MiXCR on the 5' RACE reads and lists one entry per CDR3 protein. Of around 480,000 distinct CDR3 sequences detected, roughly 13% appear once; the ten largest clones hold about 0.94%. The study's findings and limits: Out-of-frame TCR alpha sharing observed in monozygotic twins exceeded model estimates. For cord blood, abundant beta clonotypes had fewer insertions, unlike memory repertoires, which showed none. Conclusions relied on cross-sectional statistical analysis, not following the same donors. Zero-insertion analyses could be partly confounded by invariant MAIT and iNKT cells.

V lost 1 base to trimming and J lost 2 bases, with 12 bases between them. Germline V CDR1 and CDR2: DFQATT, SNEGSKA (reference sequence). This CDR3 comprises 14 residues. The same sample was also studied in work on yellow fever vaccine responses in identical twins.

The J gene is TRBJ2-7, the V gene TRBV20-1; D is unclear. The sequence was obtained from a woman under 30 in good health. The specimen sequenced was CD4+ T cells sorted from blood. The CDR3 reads CSARVRDGPYEQYF. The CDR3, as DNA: TGCAGTGCTAGAGTACGAGACGGACCCTACGAGCAGTACTTC.